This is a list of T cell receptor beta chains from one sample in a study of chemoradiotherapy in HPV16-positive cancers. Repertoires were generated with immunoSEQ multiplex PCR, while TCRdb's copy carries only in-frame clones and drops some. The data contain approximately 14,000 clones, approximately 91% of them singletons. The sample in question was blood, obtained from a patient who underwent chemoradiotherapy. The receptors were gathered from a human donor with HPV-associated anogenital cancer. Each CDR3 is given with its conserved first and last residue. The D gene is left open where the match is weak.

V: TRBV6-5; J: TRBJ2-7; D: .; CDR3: CASSYAYEQYF; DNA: TGTGCCAGCAGTTACGCCTACGAGCAGTACTTC
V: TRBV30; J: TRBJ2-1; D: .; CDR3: CAWSGASSVNEQFF; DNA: TGTGCCTGGAGTGGGGCATCATCGGTAAATGAGCAGTTCTTC
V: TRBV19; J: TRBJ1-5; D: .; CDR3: CASERGDYSNQPQHF; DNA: TGTGCCAGTGAGCGAGGAGATTATAGCAATCAGCCCCAGCATTTT
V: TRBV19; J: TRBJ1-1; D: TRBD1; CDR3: CASSNGQGARITEAFF; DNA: TGTGCCAGTAGTAACGGACAGGGGGCAAGGATCACTGAAGCTTTCTTT
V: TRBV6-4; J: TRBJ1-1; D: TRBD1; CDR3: CASSLERGDRAFF; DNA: TGTGCCAGCAGCCTAGAGAGGGGGGACAGGGCTTTCTTT
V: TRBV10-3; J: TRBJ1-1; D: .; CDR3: CAISAFQREAFF; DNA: TGTGCCATCAGTGCCTTTCAACGGGAAGCTTTCTTT
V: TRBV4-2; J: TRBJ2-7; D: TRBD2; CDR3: CASSQRGLAGMSSYEQYF; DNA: TGTGCCAGCAGCCAACGTGGCCTAGCGGGGATGAGCTCCTACGAGCAGTACTTC
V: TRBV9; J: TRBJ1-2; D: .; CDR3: CASSVGQRGYGYTF; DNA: TGTGCCAGCAGCGTGGGTCAAAGGGGCTATGGCTACACCTTC
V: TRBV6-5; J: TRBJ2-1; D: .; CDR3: CATFKLSYNEQFF; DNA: TGTGCCACCTTTAAGTTGTCCTACAATGAGCAGTTCTTC
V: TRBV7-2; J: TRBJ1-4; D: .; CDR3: CASSYKATGLNEKLFF; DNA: TGTGCCAGCAGCTACAAAGCCACAGGGCTTAATGAAAAACTGTTTTTT